One sample yielded the 2 T cell receptor beta chains listed below, sequenced in a study of blood T cells in healthy people across ages. Combining a sample-barcoded 5' primer with a J-beta primer mix, a second PCR ran for roughly 7 to 12 cycles. One entry per CDR3 protein results from TCRdb running MiXCR on the 5' RACE reads. The profile shows about 1.1 million distinct CDR3 sequences, 35% to 40% of them singletons. Input material: blood. The origin of the receptors is a man younger than 30 in good health.

The chain uses TRBV6-2 or TRBV6-3 and TRBJ1-5; 7 bases agree with TRBD1. With 5 bases clipped from V and 0 bases from J, the junction kept 7 bases outside the gene matches. CDR1 is MNHEY and CDR2 is SVGEGT in the germline V gene. This CDR3 is 16 amino acids long. The CDR3 sequence is CASSDRVGNSNQPQHF. In DNA form, the CDR3 reads TGTGCCAGCAGTGACAGGGTGGGGAATAGCAATCAGCCCCAGCATTTT.

This rearrangement joins TRBV27 to TRBJ1-6, with D unclear. Germline loops: CDR1 MNHEY, CDR2 SMNVEV (reference sequence). V gave up 4 bases and J gave up 7 bases, with 8 bases separating them. The CDR3 extends over 13 amino acids. As DNA, the CDR3 is TGTGCCAGCAGTTGGACGGTGAATTCACCCCTCCACTTT. Its translation: CASSWTVNSPLHF.